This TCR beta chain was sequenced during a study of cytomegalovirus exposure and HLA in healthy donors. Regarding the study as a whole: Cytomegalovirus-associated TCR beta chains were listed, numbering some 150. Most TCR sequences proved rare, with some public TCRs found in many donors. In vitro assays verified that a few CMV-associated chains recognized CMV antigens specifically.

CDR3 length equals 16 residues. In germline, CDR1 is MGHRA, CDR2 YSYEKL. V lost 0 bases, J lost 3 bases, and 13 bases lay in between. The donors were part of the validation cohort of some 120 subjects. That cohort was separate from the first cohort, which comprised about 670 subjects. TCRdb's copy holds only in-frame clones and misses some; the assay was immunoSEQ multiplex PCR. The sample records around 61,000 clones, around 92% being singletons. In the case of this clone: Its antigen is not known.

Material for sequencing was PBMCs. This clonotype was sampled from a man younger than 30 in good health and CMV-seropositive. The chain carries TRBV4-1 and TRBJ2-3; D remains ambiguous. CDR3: CASSQDKAYGTDTQYF. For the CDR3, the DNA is TGCGCCAGCAGCCAAGATAAAGCCTACGGGACAGATACGCAGTATTTT.